This entry concerns a single T cell receptor (beta chain). The data were obtained in a study of blood T cell repertoires in COVID-19. Study-level background: COVID-19 samples, acute and convalescent, were from the United States, Italy and Spain.

Sequencing was performed with immunoSEQ multiplex PCR; in TCRdb, only in-frame clones are kept and a portion is missing. This sample has a few hundred thousand clones, with 70% to 85% found just once. Germline CDR1 reads SQVTM; CDR2 reads ANQGSEA. V was clipped by 3 bases and J by 0 bases, with 12 bases between them. CDR3 size: 15 residues. The specimen was peripheral blood. The clonotype was recovered from a man in his fifties or sixties with active or convalescent COVID-19. The V and J genes are TRBV29-1 and TRBJ2-1; a possible D gene is TRBD2 (5 bases). This chain's CDR3 is CSVEGSPSSYNEQFF. CDR3 sequence (DNA): TGCAGCGTTGAGGGGAGTCCTAGCTCCTACAATGAGCAGTTCTTC.